These T cell receptor beta chains were read from a single sample in a study of vaccination and CD4 T cells after COVID-19. TCRdb analysed the PCR reads with MiXCR anew, one entry per CDR3 protein. The sample has some 8,600 distinct CDR3 sequences, 50% to 65% seen once. No cognate antigen is known for these TCRs. Sample: CD4+ T cells from blood, cultured in vitro. Receptors originate from a human donor in good health. The CDR3 runs from the conserved cysteine through the conserved F or W. Fields, in order: V gene, J gene, D gene, clone size, CDR3 DNA, CDR3 protein. D genes are given only for firm matches. Not every row has a clone size; where given, it reads once, few, many or a size class.

v_call: TRBV11-2
j_call: TRBJ1-6
d_call: TRBD1
clone_size: NA
cdr3_nt: TGTGCCAGCAGCTTAGATCGGGGACAGGGGCTGAGAATTAATTCACCCCTCCACTTT
cdr3_aa: CASSLDRGQGLRINSPLHF

v_call: TRBV2
j_call: TRBJ2-2
d_call: TRBD2
clone_size: few
cdr3_nt: TGTGCCAGCAGTGTCCTAGCGGGGGTCACCGGGGAGCTGTTTTTT
cdr3_aa: CASSVLAGVTGELFF

v_call: TRBV6-1
j_call: TRBJ2-3
d_call: NA
clone_size: few
cdr3_nt: TGTGCCAGCAGTGAAGCACCCACAGATACGCAGTATTTT
cdr3_aa: CASSEAPTDTQYF

v_call: TRBV6-1
j_call: TRBJ1-2
d_call: NA
clone_size: few
cdr3_nt: TGTGCCAGCAGCAACGGACGGTCGTGGGGCTACACCTTC
cdr3_aa: CASSNGRSWGYTF

v_call: TRBV20-1
j_call: TRBJ1-6
d_call: TRBD1
clone_size: NA
cdr3_nt: TGCAGTGCTAGAGGGGCGGGACAGTATAATTCACCCCTCCACTTT
cdr3_aa: CSARGAGQYNSPLHF

v_call: TRBV7-7
j_call: TRBJ1-1
d_call: NA
clone_size: few
cdr3_nt: TGTGCCAGCAGCCTAAGGAAGAACACTGAAGCTTTCTTT
cdr3_aa: CASSLRKNTEAFF

v_call: TRBV19
j_call: TRBJ1-5
d_call: NA
clone_size: NA
cdr3_nt: TGTGCCAGTAGTATCAGGGGTCAAAGCAATCAGCCCCAGCATTTT
cdr3_aa: CASSIRGQSNQPQHF

v_call: TRBV15
j_call: TRBJ1-2
d_call: NA
clone_size: few
cdr3_nt: TGTGCCACCAGCAGAGACAGGGAGTATGGCTACACCTTC
cdr3_aa: CATSRDREYGYTF

v_call: TRBV20-1
j_call: TRBJ2-1
d_call: TRBD2
clone_size: NA
cdr3_nt: TGCAGTGCTACCCCGAGCGCGCTAGCGGGAATCGAGTTCTTC
cdr3_aa: CSATPSALAGIEFF

v_call: TRBV6-4
j_call: TRBJ2-3
d_call: NA
clone_size: large
cdr3_nt: TGTGCCAGCAGTCCCACGGGAGATACGCAGTATTTT
cdr3_aa: CASSPTGDTQYF

v_call: TRBV2
j_call: TRBJ1-2
d_call: NA
clone_size: NA
cdr3_nt: TGTGCCAGCAGTGAGTCAGGGAACTATGGCTACACCTTC
cdr3_aa: CASSESGNYGYTF

v_call: TRBV5-6
j_call: TRBJ1-5
d_call: NA
clone_size: NA
cdr3_nt: TGTGCCAGCAGCTGGCGCGGACAGTTTAGCAATCAGCCCCAGCATTTT
cdr3_aa: CASSWRGQFSNQPQHF

v_call: TRBV20-1
j_call: TRBJ1-3
d_call: TRBD1
clone_size: few
cdr3_nt: TGCAGTGCTGGAGGGGGACAGGGGAGTAACACCATATATTTT
cdr3_aa: CSAGGGQGSNTIYF

v_call: TRBV6-5
j_call: TRBJ2-7
d_call: NA
clone_size: NA
cdr3_nt: TGTGCCAGCAGTTCCCTCGGACAGACCTACGAGCAGTACTTC
cdr3_aa: CASSSLGQTYEQYF

v_call: TRBV4-1
j_call: TRBJ2-5
d_call: TRBD1
clone_size: NA
cdr3_nt: TGCGCCAGCAGCCACCCCGACAGGGGTGGAGAGACCCAGTACTTC
cdr3_aa: CASSHPDRGGETQYF

v_call: TRBV7-8
j_call: TRBJ1-4
d_call: NA
clone_size: NA
cdr3_nt: TGTGCCAGCAGCTCCTCGGCCGCCCCTGGGGAAAAACTGTTTTTT
cdr3_aa: CASSSSAAPGEKLFF